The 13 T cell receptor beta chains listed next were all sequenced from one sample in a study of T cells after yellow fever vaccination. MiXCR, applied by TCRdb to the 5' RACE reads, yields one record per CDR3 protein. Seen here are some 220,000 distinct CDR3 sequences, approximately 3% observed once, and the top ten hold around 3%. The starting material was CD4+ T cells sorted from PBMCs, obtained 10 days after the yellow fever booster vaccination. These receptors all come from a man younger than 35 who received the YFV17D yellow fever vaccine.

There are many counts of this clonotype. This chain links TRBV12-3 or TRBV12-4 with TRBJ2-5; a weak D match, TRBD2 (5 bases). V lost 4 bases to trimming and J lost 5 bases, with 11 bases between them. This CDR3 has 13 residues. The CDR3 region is CASSSADGETQYF. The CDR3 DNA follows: TGTGCCAGCAGTTCAGCGGACGGTGAGACCCAGTACTTC.

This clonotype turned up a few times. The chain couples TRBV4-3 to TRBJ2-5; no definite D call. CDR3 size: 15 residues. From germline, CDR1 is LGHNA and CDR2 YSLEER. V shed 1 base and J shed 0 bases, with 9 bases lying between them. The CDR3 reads CASSQGYLYQETQYF. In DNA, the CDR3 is TGCGCCAGCAGCCAAGGGTACCTGTACCAAGAGACCCAGTACTTC.

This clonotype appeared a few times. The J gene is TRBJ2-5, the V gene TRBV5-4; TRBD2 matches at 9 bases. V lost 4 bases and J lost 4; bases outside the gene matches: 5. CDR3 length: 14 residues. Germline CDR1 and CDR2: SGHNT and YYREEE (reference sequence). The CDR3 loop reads CASSPRGGVETQYF. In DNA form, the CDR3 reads TGTGCCAGCAGCCCCCGCGGGGGGGTAGAGACCCAGTACTTC. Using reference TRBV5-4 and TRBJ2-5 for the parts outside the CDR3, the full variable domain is ETGVTQSPTHLIKTRGQQVTLRCSSQSGHNTVSWYQQALGQGPQFIFQYYREEENGRGNFPPRFSGLQFPNYSSELNVNALELDDSALYLCASSPRGGVETQYFGPGTRLLVL.

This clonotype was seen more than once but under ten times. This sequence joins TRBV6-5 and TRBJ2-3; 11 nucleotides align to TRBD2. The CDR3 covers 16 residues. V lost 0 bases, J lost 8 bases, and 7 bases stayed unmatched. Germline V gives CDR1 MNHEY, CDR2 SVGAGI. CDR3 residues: CASSYSTTSGEGTQYF. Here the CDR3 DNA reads TGTGCCAGCAGTTACTCAACGACTAGCGGGGAGGGTACGCAGTATTTT.

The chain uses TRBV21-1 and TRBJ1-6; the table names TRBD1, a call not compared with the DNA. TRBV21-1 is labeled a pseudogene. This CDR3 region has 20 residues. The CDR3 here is CASSKGCRIPRGRVNSPLHF. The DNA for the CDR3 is TGTGCCAGCAGCAAAGGGTGCCGAATTCCCCGGGGCCGAGTCAATTCACCCCTCCACTTT.

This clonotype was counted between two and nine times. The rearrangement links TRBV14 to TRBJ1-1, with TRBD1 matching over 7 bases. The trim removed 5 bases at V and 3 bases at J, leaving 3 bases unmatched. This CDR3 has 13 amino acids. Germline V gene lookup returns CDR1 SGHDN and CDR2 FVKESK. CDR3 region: CASSIQGYTEAFF. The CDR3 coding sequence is TGTGCCAGCAGCATACAGGGGTACACTGAAGCTTTCTTT. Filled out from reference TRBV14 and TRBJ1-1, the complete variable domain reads EAGVTQFPSHSVIEKGQTVTLRCDPISGHDNLYWYRRVMGKEIKFLLHFVKESKQDESGMPNNRFLAERTGGTYSTLKVQPAELEDSGVYFCASSIQGYTEAFFGQGTRLTVV.

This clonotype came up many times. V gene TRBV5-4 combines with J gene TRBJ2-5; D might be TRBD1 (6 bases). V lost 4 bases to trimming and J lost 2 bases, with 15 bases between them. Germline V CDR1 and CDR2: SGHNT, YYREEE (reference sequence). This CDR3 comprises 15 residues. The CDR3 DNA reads TGTGCCAGCAGCGCGACAGGCCTACCGCAAGAGACCCAGTACTTC. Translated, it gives CASSATGLPQETQYF.

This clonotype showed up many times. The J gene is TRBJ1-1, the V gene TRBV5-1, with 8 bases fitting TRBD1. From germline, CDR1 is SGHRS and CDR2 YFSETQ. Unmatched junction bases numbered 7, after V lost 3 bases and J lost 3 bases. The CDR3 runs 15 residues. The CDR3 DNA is TGCGCCAGCAGCTGGCAGGGGGCGAGGGACACTGAAGCTTTCTTT. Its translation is CASSWQGARDTEAFF. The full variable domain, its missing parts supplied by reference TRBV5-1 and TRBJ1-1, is KAGVTQTPRYLIKTRGQQVTLSCSPISGHRSVSWYQQTPGQGLQFLFEYFSETQRNKGNFPGRFSGRQFSNSRSEMNVSTLELGDSALYLCASSWQGARDTEAFFGQGTRLTVV.

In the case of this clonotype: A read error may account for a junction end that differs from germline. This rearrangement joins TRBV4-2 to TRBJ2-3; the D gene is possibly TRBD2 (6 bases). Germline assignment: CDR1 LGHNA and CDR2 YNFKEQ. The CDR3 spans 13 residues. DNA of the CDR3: TGTGCCTGCAGCCGGGGGATCAGAGATACGCAGTATTTT. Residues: CACSRGIRDTQYF.

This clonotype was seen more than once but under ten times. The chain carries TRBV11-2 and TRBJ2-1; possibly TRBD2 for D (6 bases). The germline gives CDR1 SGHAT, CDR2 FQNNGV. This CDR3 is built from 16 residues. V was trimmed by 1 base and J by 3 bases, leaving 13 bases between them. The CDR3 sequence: CASSLGDSHDYNEQFF. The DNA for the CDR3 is TGTGCCAGCAGCTTAGGGGACTCCCACGACTACAATGAGCAGTTCTTC.

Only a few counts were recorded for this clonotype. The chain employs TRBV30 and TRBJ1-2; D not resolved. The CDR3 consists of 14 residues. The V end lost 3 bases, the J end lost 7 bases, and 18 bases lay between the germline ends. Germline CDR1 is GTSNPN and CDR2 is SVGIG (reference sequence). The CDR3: CAWSARVAGGGYTF. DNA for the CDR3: TGTGCCTGGAGCGCGAGGGTCGCAGGCGGTGGCTACACCTTC.

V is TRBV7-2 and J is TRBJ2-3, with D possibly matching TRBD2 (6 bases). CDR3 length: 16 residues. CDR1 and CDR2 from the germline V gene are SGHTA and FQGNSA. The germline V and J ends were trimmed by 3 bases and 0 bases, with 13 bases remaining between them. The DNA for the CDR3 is TGTGCCAGCAGCTTCATAGGCGGGGTGAGCACAGATACGCAGTATTTT. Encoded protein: CASSFIGGVSTDTQYF.

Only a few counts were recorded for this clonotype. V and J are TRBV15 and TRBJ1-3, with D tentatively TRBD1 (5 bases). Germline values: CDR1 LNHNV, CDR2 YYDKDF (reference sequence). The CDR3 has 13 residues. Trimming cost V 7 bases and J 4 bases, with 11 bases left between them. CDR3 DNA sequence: TGTGCCACCACCAGGGTTTACGGAAACACCATATATTTT. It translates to CATTRVYGNTIYF.